The entry below gives a single T cell receptor beta chain sequence along with its context. Its antigen is still unknown. The ends were cut back, 0 bases at V and 1 base at J, with 13 bases in the middle. The CDR3 runs 16 residues. Germline loops: CDR1 ENHRY, CDR2 SYGVKD. It was with previously described methods and listed TCR primers that bulk TCR libraries were made. TCRdb reprocessed the PCR reads with MiXCR, giving one entry per CDR3 protein. The top ten clones hold roughly 0.7% of a sample with 300,000 to 400,000 distinct CDR3 sequences, 24% of them seen once. This sample is drawn from a study of molecular identifiers for immune sequencing clone quantification. Study-wide findings and caveats: For highly expanded clones, sizes could be underestimated when identical TCR molecules share a barcode.

With RNA at 10%, 30% or 50%, naive CD8 libraries came from roughly 18,000 to 920,000 sorted cells. Based on a CD8+CD4-CCR7+CD45RA+ profile, naive CD8 T cells were sorted. This clonotype was obtained from a human donor in good health. Some libraries in this study had Jurkat cell RNA spiked in. Material for sequencing was naive CD8+ T cells from blood, with Jurkat cell RNA spiked in. Subset described: FACS-sorted CD8+CD4-CCR7+CD45RA+ naive T cells. The J gene is TRBJ2-7, the V gene TRBV10-3, with TRBD2 as a possible D gene (5 bases). CDR3 bases: TGTGCCATCAGTGAGTCTAGCGCAATCCCTTCCTACGAGCAGTACTTC. The encoded protein is CAISESSAIPSYEQYF.